These T cell receptor beta chains were read from a single sample in a study of OX40 agonist ivuxolimab in advanced cancers. TCRdb keeps only in-frame clones here, not all; method: immunoSEQ multiplex PCR. The data show 60,000 to 70,000 clones, 86% seen once. The source was CD4+ or CD8+ T cells sorted from blood, collected in a trial of the OX40 agonist ivuxolimab. Source of these receptors: an adult with an advanced solid tumor such as melanoma, head and neck, liver or kidney cancer. CDR3s include the opening cysteine and the closing phenylalanine or tryptophan. Each record gives: clone size, V gene, J gene, CDR3 protein. Only some rows state a clone size, as once, few, many or a class for expanded clones.

>.|TRBV6-1|TRBJ2-7
CASSEFSALMSEQYF
>.|TRBV19|TRBJ2-3
CASTPLTGNTDTQYF
>.|TRBV5-6|TRBJ2-7
CASSFLSGEGSEQYF
>.|TRBV7-2|TRBJ2-2
CASSPDGLPNTGELFF
>.|TRBV7-2|TRBJ2-5
CASSLGLAQETQYF
>.|TRBV18|TRBJ2-1
CASSPTSGRALSEQFF
>.|TRBV27|TRBJ1-6
CASREGNSPLHF
>.|TRBV27|TRBJ2-1
CASSIGLAGRNEQFF
>.|TRBV19|TRBJ1-1
CASRTHTGQQEAFF
>.|TRBV6-5|TRBJ2-7
CASSYATDEQYF
>once|TRBV11-2|TRBJ2-7
CASSLGSLGTVEQYF
>.|TRBV6-1|TRBJ1-4
CASSKGAGNEKLFF
>.|TRBV2|TRBJ2-2
CASSPASNTGELFF
>.|TRBV28|TRBJ2-2
CASSLSWSGGNTGELFF
>once|TRBV19|TRBJ1-4
CASGLDSGGANEKLFF
>.|TRBV5-1|TRBJ1-2
CASGGGTDVGYTF
>.|TRBV6-5|TRBJ2-7
CASSYRTGFGYEQYF
>.|TRBV4-1|TRBJ2-7
CASSQQPSGGGSFEQYF
>.|TRBV19|TRBJ2-7
CASRGGQSYEQYF
>once|TRBV19|TRBJ2-7
CASSSSGTTKREQYF
>.|TRBV7-8|TRBJ2-5
CASSLVQGGTQYF
>.|TRBV28|TRBJ2-1
CASSYSGTSSYNEQFF
>few|TRBV5-4|TRBJ1-1
CASSLGGTDQAFF
>.|TRBV18|TRBJ2-1
CASSPQSQGADEQFF
>.|TRBV7-3|TRBJ1-5
CASSRGGGQPQHF
>.|TRBV6-4|TRBJ2-1
CASSGLRSYNEQFF
>once|TRBV20-1|TRBJ1-1
CRGQGGTEAFF
>once|TRBV7-2|TRBJ2-7
CASSQQGGDEQYF
>.|TRBV5-1|TRBJ2-5
CASRTSAQETQYF
>.|TRBV9|TRBJ2-1
CASSVGPDRAEQFF
>.|TRBV13|TRBJ2-5
CASSLLATKEDQYF
>.|TRBV21-1|TRBJ2-5
CASSKEEPRYQETQYF
>.|TRBV5-7|TRBJ2-3
CASSSGLAGGPDTQYF